These T cell receptor beta chains were read from a single sample in a study of T cells in Graves' hyperthyroidism and ophthalmopathy. TCRdb re-derived calls from the multiplex PCR reads in MiXCR, one entry per CDR3 protein. The sample consists of 530,000 or so distinct CDR3 sequences, about 43% of them appearing once. Sequencing was performed on peripheral blood or thyroid tissue (not recorded which). The receptors stem from a woman aged 18-29 years with Graves' hyperthyroidism. Each CDR3 is given with its conserved first and last residue. The order of the fields is V gene, clone size, D gene, J gene, CDR3 protein, CDR3 DNA. A D gene is named only where the DNA matches it firmly. Clone size appears in some rows only: once, few, many, or a class for an expanded clone.

v_gene: TRBV19
abundance: many
d_gene: .
j_gene: TRBJ1-1
CDR3aa: CASSGTTNTEAFF
CDR3nt: TGTGCCAGTAGTGGGACAACGAACACTGAAGCTTTCTTT

v_gene: TRBV24-1
abundance: many
d_gene: .
j_gene: TRBJ2-7
CDR3aa: CATSENIYEQYF
CDR3nt: TGTGCCACCAGTGAGAACATCTACGAGCAGTACTTC

v_gene: TRBV29-1
abundance: .
d_gene: TRBD1
j_gene: TRBJ1-2
CDR3aa: CSVETGAGYGYTF
CDR3nt: TGCAGCGTTGAGACAGGGGCGGGCTATGGCTACACCTTC

v_gene: TRBV11-1
abundance: .
d_gene: TRBD1
j_gene: TRBJ1-4
CDR3aa: CASSSVGQFNEKLFF
CDR3nt: TGTGCCAGCAGCTCGGTGGGACAGTTTAATGAAAAACTGTTTTTT

v_gene: TRBV2
abundance: .
d_gene: .
j_gene: TRBJ2-1
CDR3aa: CASSWSYNEQFF
CDR3nt: TGTGCCAGCAGTTGGTCCTACAATGAGCAGTTCTTC

v_gene: TRBV11-2
abundance: many
d_gene: TRBD1
j_gene: TRBJ2-5
CDR3aa: CASSLERGLVGQETQYF
CDR3nt: TGTGCCAGCAGCTTAGAAAGGGGGCTGGTTGGGCAAGAGACCCAGTACTTC

v_gene: TRBV20-1
abundance: many
d_gene: .
j_gene: TRBJ2-7
CDR3aa: CSARDGSGHLYEQYF
CDR3nt: TGCAGTGCTAGAGATGGGTCGGGACACCTCTACGAGCAGTACTTC

v_gene: TRBV9
abundance: .
d_gene: .
j_gene: TRBJ2-5
CDR3aa: CASSVGGTGKGETQYF
CDR3nt: TGTGCCAGCAGCGTAGGAGGCACTGGAAAGGGGGAGACCCAGTACTTC

v_gene: TRBV7-9
abundance: .
d_gene: .
j_gene: TRBJ1-2
CDR3aa: CASSRTDKTSGYTF
CDR3nt: TGTGCCAGCAGCCGTACTGATAAGACTAGCGGCTACACCTTC

v_gene: TRBV7-6
abundance: .
d_gene: .
j_gene: TRBJ2-7
CDR3aa: CASSWTSIAHYEQYF
CDR3nt: TGTGCCAGCAGCTGGACCTCAATAGCGCACTACGAGCAGTACTTC

v_gene: TRBV24-1
abundance: once
d_gene: TRBD2
j_gene: TRBJ2-5
CDR3aa: CATSDPISAGVRETQYF
CDR3nt: TGTGCCACCAGTGACCCAATCTCCGCGGGAGTAAGAGAGACCCAGTACTTC

v_gene: TRBV2
abundance: many
d_gene: TRBD2
j_gene: TRBJ2-7
CDR3aa: CASLGPGLAGESSYEQYF
CDR3nt: TGTGCCAGCCTAGGCCCGGGACTAGCGGGAGAAAGCTCCTACGAGCAGTACTTC

v_gene: TRBV2
abundance: many
d_gene: .
j_gene: TRBJ2-7
CDR3aa: CASSEARGTRTYEQYF
CDR3nt: TGTGCCAGCAGTGAAGCGCGCGGAACACGAACCTACGAGCAGTACTTC

v_gene: TRBV4-2
abundance: many
d_gene: .
j_gene: TRBJ2-7
CDR3aa: CASSQDLAGTYEQYF
CDR3nt: TGTGCCAGCAGCCAAGACTTGGCGGGCACCTACGAGCAGTACTTC

v_gene: TRBV24-1
abundance: once
d_gene: .
j_gene: TRBJ1-2
CDR3aa: CATSDLQGYAIYGYTF
CDR3nt: TGTGCCACCAGTGATTTACAGGGATATGCTATCTATGGCTACACCTTC

v_gene: TRBV19
abundance: .
d_gene: .
j_gene: TRBJ2-1
CDR3aa: CASRSVLDEQFF
CDR3nt: TGTGCCAGTAGGTCTGTACTCGATGAGCAGTTCTTC

v_gene: TRBV16
abundance: many
d_gene: .
j_gene: TRBJ2-5
CDR3aa: CASSQQGIETQYF
CDR3nt: TGTGCCAGCAGCCAACAGGGTATAGAGACCCAGTACTTC

v_gene: TRBV7-9
abundance: .
d_gene: TRBD2
j_gene: TRBJ2-2
CDR3aa: CASSLRTSGSFTTGELFF
CDR3nt: TGTGCCAGCAGCCTCCGGACTAGCGGGAGTTTCACCACCGGGGAGCTGTTTTTT

v_gene: TRBV12-3/TRBV12-4
abundance: many
d_gene: .
j_gene: TRBJ1-6
CDR3aa: CASSFRNSPLHF
CDR3nt: TGTGCCAGCAGTTTTCGGAATTCACCCCTCCACTTT

v_gene: TRBV7-9
abundance: .
d_gene: .
j_gene: TRBJ2-7
CDR3aa: CASSLISRVGYYEQYF
CDR3nt: TGTGCCAGCAGTTTAATTTCTCGAGTGGGTTACTACGAGCAGTACTTC

v_gene: TRBV2
abundance: .
d_gene: .
j_gene: TRBJ1-6
CDR3aa: CASGVDGGSPLHF
CDR3nt: TGTGCCAGCGGGGTAGACGGAGGTTCACCCCTCCACTTT

v_gene: TRBV5-6
abundance: many
d_gene: .
j_gene: TRBJ1-1
CDR3aa: CASSLGRSGGTEAFF
CDR3nt: TGTGCCAGCAGCTTGGGCCGGAGCGGCGGCACTGAAGCTTTCTTT

v_gene: TRBV6-5
abundance: many
d_gene: TRBD1
j_gene: TRBJ2-5
CDR3aa: CASSYRTGFKETQYF
CDR3nt: TGTGCCAGCAGTTACAGGACAGGTTTTAAGGAGACCCAGTACTTC

v_gene: TRBV5-1
abundance: many
d_gene: TRBD1
j_gene: TRBJ2-2
CDR3aa: CASRVRTGDTGELFF
CDR3nt: TGCGCCAGCAGAGTGAGGACAGGGGACACCGGGGAGCTGTTTTTT

v_gene: TRBV7-9
abundance: .
d_gene: .
j_gene: TRBJ2-7
CDR3aa: CASSRRGDEQYF
CDR3nt: TGTGCCAGCAGCCGCAGGGGGGACGAGCAGTACTTC

v_gene: TRBV20-1
abundance: .
d_gene: .
j_gene: TRBJ1-5
CDR3aa: CSAVGQGGGRNQPQHF
CDR3nt: TGCAGTGCCGTTGGACAAGGGGGGGGGCGGAATCAGCCCCAGCATTTT

v_gene: TRBV29-1
abundance: .
d_gene: TRBD2
j_gene: TRBJ2-3
CDR3aa: CSVAASGDTQYF
CDR3nt: TGCAGCGTTGCAGCTAGCGGAGATACGCAGTATTTT

v_gene: TRBV11-2
abundance: .
d_gene: .
j_gene: TRBJ2-5
CDR3aa: CASSFGPGPETQYF
CDR3nt: TGTGCCAGCAGCTTCGGCCCGGGACCAGAGACCCAGTACTTC

v_gene: TRBV7-8
abundance: many
d_gene: .
j_gene: TRBJ1-5
CDR3aa: CASSRQVFSNQPQHF
CDR3nt: TGTGCCAGCAGCCGACAGGTGTTTAGCAATCAGCCCCAGCATTTT

v_gene: TRBV4-1
abundance: .
d_gene: .
j_gene: TRBJ2-3
CDR3aa: CASSQDGGPLDTQYF
CDR3nt: TGCGCCAGCAGCCAAGATGGTGGACCCCTGGATACGCAGTATTTT

v_gene: TRBV5-4
abundance: many
d_gene: .
j_gene: TRBJ2-5
CDR3aa: CASSFLAGVETQYF
CDR3nt: TGTGCCAGCAGCTTTCTAGCAGGTGTAGAGACCCAGTACTTC

v_gene: TRBV12-3/TRBV12-4
abundance: many
d_gene: .
j_gene: TRBJ2-7
CDR3aa: CASSFQDPYEQYF
CDR3nt: TGTGCCAGCAGTTTTCAGGATCCCTACGAGCAGTACTTC

v_gene: TRBV20-1
abundance: .
d_gene: .
j_gene: TRBJ2-5
CDR3aa: CSARGPAGKGLRDF
CDR3nt: TGCAGTGCTAGAGGTCCGGCAGGGAAGGGTCTTCGGGACTTC

v_gene: TRBV2
abundance: .
d_gene: .
j_gene: TRBJ1-5
CDR3aa: CASSNDASGKSYEHF
CDR3nt: TGTGCCAGCAGTAATGACGCGAGCGGGAAATCATACGAGCATTTT

v_gene: TRBV2
abundance: .
d_gene: .
j_gene: TRBJ1-1
CDR3aa: CASSDEATEAFF
CDR3nt: TGTGCCAGCAGTGACGAGGCCACTGAAGCTTTCTTT

v_gene: TRBV2
abundance: .
d_gene: .
j_gene: TRBJ2-1
CDR3aa: CASSQMGLRSYNEQFF
CDR3nt: TGTGCCAGCAGCCAAATGGGACTGCGATCCTACAATGAGCAGTTCTTC

v_gene: TRBV29-1
abundance: .
d_gene: TRBD2
j_gene: TRBJ2-3
CDR3aa: CSVDPRLAGDTDTQYF
CDR3nt: TGCAGCGTTGACCCCCGACTAGCGGGAGACACAGATACGCAGTATTTT

v_gene: TRBV30
abundance: .
d_gene: .
j_gene: TRBJ2-5
CDR3aa: CACNQAGIVETQYF
CDR3nt: TGTGCCTGTAACCAGGCGGGAATTGTAGAGACCCAGTACTTC

v_gene: TRBV20-1
abundance: few
d_gene: .
j_gene: TRBJ2-1
CDR3aa: CSARGAAFLVF
CDR3nt: TGCAGTGCTAGAGGAGCAGCGTTTTTGGTCTTC

v_gene: TRBV7-2
abundance: .
d_gene: .
j_gene: TRBJ1-2
CDR3aa: CASSDAEGGYTF
CDR3nt: TGTGCCAGCAGTGACGCGGAAGGCGGCTACACCTTC

v_gene: TRBV7-3
abundance: many
d_gene: .
j_gene: TRBJ2-6
CDR3aa: CASSEGGANVLTF
CDR3nt: TGTGCCAGCAGCGAGGGGGGGGCCAACGTCCTGACTTTC

v_gene: TRBV2
abundance: many
d_gene: TRBD1
j_gene: TRBJ1-1
CDR3aa: CASGGQRNTEAFF
CDR3nt: TGTGCCAGCGGGGGACAGAGAAACACTGAAGCTTTCTTT

v_gene: TRBV19
abundance: .
d_gene: .
j_gene: TRBJ1-5
CDR3aa: CASSPRAGHETQHF
CDR3nt: TGTGCCAGTAGTCCCCGGGCAGGCCACGAGACCCAGCATTTT

v_gene: TRBV19
abundance: .
d_gene: .
j_gene: TRBJ2-7
CDR3aa: CASSTGGSIYEQYF
CDR3nt: TGTGCCAGTAGCACCGGTGGGTCGATATACGAGCAGTACTTC

v_gene: TRBV6-6
abundance: many
d_gene: .
j_gene: TRBJ2-7
CDR3aa: CASSYTDSTYEQYF
CDR3nt: TGTGCCAGCAGTTACACGGACTCAACCTACGAGCAGTACTTC

v_gene: TRBV27
abundance: few
d_gene: TRBD1
j_gene: TRBJ1-2
CDR3aa: CASSSGQGFNGYTF
CDR3nt: TGTGCCAGCAGTTCGGGACAGGGGTTCAATGGCTACACCTTC

v_gene: TRBV29-1
abundance: .
d_gene: .
j_gene: TRBJ1-1
CDR3aa: CSVEEEQGWTEAFF
CDR3nt: TGCAGCGTTGAAGAGGAACAGGGATGGACTGAAGCTTTCTTT

v_gene: TRBV6-5
abundance: .
d_gene: .
j_gene: TRBJ2-7
CDR3aa: CASSYSQGEQYF
CDR3nt: TGTGCCAGCAGTTACTCGCAAGGGGAGCAGTACTTC

v_gene: TRBV2
abundance: .
d_gene: .
j_gene: TRBJ1-2
CDR3aa: CATSSITLTGVYGYTF
CDR3nt: TGTGCTACTAGCAGCATTACCTTGACAGGAGTCTATGGCTACACCTTC

v_gene: TRBV5-1
abundance: .
d_gene: TRBD2
j_gene: TRBJ2-7
CDR3aa: CASSFRLAGEQYF
CDR3nt: TGCGCCAGCAGCTTCAGACTAGCGGGAGAGCAGTACTTC

v_gene: TRBV4-1
abundance: few
d_gene: TRBD2
j_gene: TRBJ2-2
CDR3aa: CASSPREAANTGELFF
CDR3nt: TGCGCCAGCAGCCCTCGGGAGGCGGCGAACACCGGGGAGCTGTTTTTT

v_gene: TRBV12-3/TRBV12-4
abundance: many
d_gene: .
j_gene: TRBJ2-7
CDR3aa: CASSAFGDEQYF
CDR3nt: TGTGCCAGCAGTGCCTTCGGGGACGAGCAGTACTTC

v_gene: TRBV20-1
abundance: few
d_gene: TRBD2
j_gene: TRBJ2-1
CDR3aa: CSAKSGSSYNEQFF
CDR3nt: TGCAGTGCCAAAAGCGGGAGCTCCTACAATGAGCAGTTCTTC